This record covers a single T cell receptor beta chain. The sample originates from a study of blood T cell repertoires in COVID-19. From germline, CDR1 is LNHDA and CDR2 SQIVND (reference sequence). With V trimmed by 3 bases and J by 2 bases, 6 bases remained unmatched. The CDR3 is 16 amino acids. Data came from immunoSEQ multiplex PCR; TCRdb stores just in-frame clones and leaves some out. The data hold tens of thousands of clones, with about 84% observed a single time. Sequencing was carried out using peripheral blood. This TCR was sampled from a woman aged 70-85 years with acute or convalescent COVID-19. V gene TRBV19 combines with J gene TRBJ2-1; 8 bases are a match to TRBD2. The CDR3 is CASSIGLAGTYNEQFF. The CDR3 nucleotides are TGTGCCAGTAGTATCGGTCTAGCGGGCACCTACAATGAGCAGTTCTTC.